One and the same sample provided the 3 T cell receptor beta chains below, sequenced in a study of response to subunit inactivated influenza vaccine. TCRdb re-analysed the RT-PCR reads in MiXCR, keeping a single row per CDR3 protein. The sample holds about 180,000 distinct CDR3 sequences; around 9.2% are singletons and the top ten take about 11%. The sample in question was non-naive T cells sorted from PBMCs, obtained on the day of vaccination. The origin of the receptors is a man aged 50-60 years who received an inactivated influenza vaccine.

Many counts were recorded for this clonotype. V is TRBV3-1 and J is TRBJ2-1, with D perhaps TRBD1 (6 bases). Germline loops: CDR1 LGHDT, CDR2 YNNKEL (reference sequence). CDR3 length equals 12 residues. V was shortened by 1 base and J by 11 bases, with 9 bases between the two germline ends. DNA for the CDR3: TGTGCCAGCAGCCAAGCCCGGGACAAGCAGTTCTTC. The encoded protein is CASSQARDKQFF.

Only a few counts were recorded for this clonotype. The gene calls are TRBV7-9 and TRBJ1-6; TRBD1 might be the D (5 bases). The CDR3 has 14 residues. Trimming removed 5 bases at V and 8 bases at J, with 13 bases between. CDR1 SEHNR and CDR2 FQNEAQ come from the germline V gene (reference sequence). The CDR3 is CASSKDMPHSPLHF. Here the CDR3 DNA reads TGTGCCAGCAGCAAGGACATGCCCCATTCACCCCTCCACTTT.

This clonotype was recorded many times. V is TRBV5-1 and J is TRBJ1-2, with 7 bases identical to TRBD1. The length of the CDR3 is 14 residues. Looked up from germline, CDR1 is SGHRS and CDR2 is YFSETQ. The V segment lost 2 bases and the J segment 5 bases; nucleotides outside the gene matches: 6. CDR3 coding DNA: TGCGCCAGCAGCTTTGGCGGGACAGCATATGGCTACACCTTC. Its translation is CASSFGGTAYGYTF. Variable domain in full (rest from reference TRBV5-1 and TRBJ1-2): KAGVTQTPRYLIKTRGQQVTLSCSPISGHRSVSWYQQTPGQGLQFLFEYFSETQRNKGNFPGRFSGRQFSNSRSEMNVSTLELGDSALYLCASSFGGTAYGYTFGSGTRLTVV.